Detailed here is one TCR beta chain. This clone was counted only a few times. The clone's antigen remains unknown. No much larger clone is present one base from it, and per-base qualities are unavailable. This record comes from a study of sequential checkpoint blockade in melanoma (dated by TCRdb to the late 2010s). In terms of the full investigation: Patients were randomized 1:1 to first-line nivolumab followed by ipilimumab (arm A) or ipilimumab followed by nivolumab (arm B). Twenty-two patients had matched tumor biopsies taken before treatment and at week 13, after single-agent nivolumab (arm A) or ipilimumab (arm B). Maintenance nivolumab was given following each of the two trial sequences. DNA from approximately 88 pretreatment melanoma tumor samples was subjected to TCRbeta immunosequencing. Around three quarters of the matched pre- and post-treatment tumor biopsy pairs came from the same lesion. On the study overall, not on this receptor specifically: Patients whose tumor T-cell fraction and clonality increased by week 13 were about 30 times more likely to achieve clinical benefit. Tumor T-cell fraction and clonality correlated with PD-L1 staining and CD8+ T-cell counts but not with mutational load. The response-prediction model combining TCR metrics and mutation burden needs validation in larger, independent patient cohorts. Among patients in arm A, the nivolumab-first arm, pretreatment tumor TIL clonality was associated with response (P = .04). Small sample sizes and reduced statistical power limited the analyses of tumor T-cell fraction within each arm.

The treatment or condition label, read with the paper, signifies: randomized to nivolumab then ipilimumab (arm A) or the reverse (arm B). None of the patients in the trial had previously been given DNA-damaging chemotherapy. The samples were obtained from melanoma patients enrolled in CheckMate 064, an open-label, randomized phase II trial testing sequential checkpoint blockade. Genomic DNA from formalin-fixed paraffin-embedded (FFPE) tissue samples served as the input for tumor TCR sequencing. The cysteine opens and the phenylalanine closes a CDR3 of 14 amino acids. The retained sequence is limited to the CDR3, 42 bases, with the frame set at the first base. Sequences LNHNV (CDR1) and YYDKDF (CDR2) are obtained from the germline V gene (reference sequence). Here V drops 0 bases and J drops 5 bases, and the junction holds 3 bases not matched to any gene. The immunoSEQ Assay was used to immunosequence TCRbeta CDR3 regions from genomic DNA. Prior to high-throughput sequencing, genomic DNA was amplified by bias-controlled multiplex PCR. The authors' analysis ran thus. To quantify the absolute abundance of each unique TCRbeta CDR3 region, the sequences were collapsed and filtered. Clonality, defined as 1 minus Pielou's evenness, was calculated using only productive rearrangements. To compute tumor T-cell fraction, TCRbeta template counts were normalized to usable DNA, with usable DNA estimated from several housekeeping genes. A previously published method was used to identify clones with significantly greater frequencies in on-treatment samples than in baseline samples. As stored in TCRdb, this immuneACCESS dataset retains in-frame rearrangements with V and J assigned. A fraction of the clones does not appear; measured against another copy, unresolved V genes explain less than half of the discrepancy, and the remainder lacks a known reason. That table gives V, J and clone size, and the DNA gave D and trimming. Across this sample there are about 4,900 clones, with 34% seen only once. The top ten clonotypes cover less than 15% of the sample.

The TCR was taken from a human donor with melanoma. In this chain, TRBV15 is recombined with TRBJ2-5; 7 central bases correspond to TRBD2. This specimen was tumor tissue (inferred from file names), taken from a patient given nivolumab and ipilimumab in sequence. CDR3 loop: CATSRDQLAETQYF. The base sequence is TGTGCCACCAGCAGAGATCAACTAGCGGAGACCCAGTACTTC.